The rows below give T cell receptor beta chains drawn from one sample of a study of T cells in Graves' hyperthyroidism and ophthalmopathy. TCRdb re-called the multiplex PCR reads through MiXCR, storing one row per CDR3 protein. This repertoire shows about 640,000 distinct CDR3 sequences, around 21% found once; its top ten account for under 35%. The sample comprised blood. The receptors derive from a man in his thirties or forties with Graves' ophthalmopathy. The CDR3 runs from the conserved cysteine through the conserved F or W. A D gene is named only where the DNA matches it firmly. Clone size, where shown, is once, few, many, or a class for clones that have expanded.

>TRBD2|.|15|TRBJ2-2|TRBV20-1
CSASRTSGTTGELFF
TGCAGTGCTAGTCGTACTAGCGGGACCACCGGGGAGCTGTTTTTT
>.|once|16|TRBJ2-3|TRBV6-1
CASREPGQGWPDTQYF
TGTGCCAGCAGAGAACCGGGACAAGGGTGGCCAGATACGCAGTATTTT
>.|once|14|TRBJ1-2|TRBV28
CASGPGGVDYGYTF
TGTGCCAGCGGTCCGGGGGGGGTTGACTATGGCTACACCTTC
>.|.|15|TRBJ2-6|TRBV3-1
CASSQMLGGADVLTF
TGTGCCAGCAGCCAAATGCTAGGCGGGGCCGACGTCCTGACTTTC
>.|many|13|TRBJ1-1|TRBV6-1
CASSLTVNTEAFF
TGTGCCAGCAGCCTGACGGTGAACACTGAAGCTTTCTTT
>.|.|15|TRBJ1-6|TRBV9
CASSVELGYNSPLHF
TGTGCCAGCAGCGTAGAGCTGGGGTATAATTCACCCCTCCACTTT
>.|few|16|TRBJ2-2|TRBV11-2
CASSPGGLDGTGELFF
TGTGCCAGCAGCCCCGGGGGACTCGACGGCACCGGGGAGCTGTTTTTT
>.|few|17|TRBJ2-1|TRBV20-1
CSAIRLRVTLNSNEQFF
TGCAGTGCTATTCGGTTAAGGGTTACCCTGAACAGCAATGAGCAGTTCTTC
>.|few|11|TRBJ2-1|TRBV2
CASSERVEQFF
TGTGCCAGCAGTGAAAGGGTTGAGCAGTTCTTC
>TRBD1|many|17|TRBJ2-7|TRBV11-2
CASSLAPGTVISYEQYF
TGTGCCAGCAGCTTAGCCCCCGGGACAGTAATATCCTACGAGCAGTACTTC